Each of the 24 T cell receptor beta chains below was sequenced from the same sample in a study of T-cell reconstitution after alpha-beta-depleted transplantation in children. Using unique molecular identifiers, the investigators prepared the TCRbeta library. Each CDR3 protein is one row after TCRdb ran MiXCR on the PCR reads. The table shows more than 250,000 distinct CDR3 sequences, with 9.9% occurring only once. Source: PBMCs from the stem cell graft donor, taken from the stem cell graft. The receptor source for this set is a human donor who donated a stem cell graft to a child with SCID.

This clonotype was seen repeatedly, ten times or more. The V call is TRBV6-1, the J call TRBJ2-7; 9 nucleotides match TRBD1. V was clipped by 6 bases and J by 4 bases; unmatched bases: 7. Germline CDR1 reads MNHNS; CDR2 reads SASEGT. This CDR3 contains 14 residues. The CDR3 is CASSLTGGPYEQYF. CDR3 coding DNA: TGTGCCAGCAGCCTGACAGGGGGTCCTTACGAGCAGTACTTC.

The rearrangement links TRBV5-6 to TRBJ2-7; 8 bases agree with TRBD1. Germline V lookup: CDR1 SGHDT, CDR2 YYEEEE. V lost 0 bases, J lost 6 bases, and 8 bases stayed unmatched. The CDR3 is 15 residues long. CDR3 DNA sequence: TGTGCCAGCAGCTTGGGCCCGACAGGGGTCGTCGAGCAGTACTTC. This encodes CASSLGPTGVVEQYF.

This clonotype came up a few times. The V gene is TRBV4-1, the J gene TRBJ1-5; D is possibly TRBD1 (5 bases). The CDR3 runs to 16 residues. V was pared by 0 bases and J by 2 bases, with 11 bases between. The germline gives CDR1 MGHRA, CDR2 YSYEKL. The CDR3 protein is CASSQELGQGNQPQHF. The CDR3 DNA is TGCGCCAGCAGCCAAGAATTGGGGCAGGGCAATCAGCCCCAGCATTTT.

The rearrangement uses TRBV12-3 or TRBV12-4 and TRBJ2-3, with TRBD1 matching 9 bases. V lost 5 bases and J lost 2; bases outside the gene matches: 20. This CDR3 region has 20 residues. CDR3 bases: TGTGCCAGCAGTCATTTGGCCCGTTTCGGGACAGGGAGTTCCACAGATACGCAGTATTTT. This translates into CASSHLARFGTGSSTDTQYF.

In its sample, this clonotype was seen many times. The rearrangement uses TRBV6-8 and TRBJ2-1; D is uncertain. V gave up 2 bases and J gave up 3 bases, with 11 bases separating them. This CDR3 is 15 amino acids long. Per germline, CDR1 MNHGY and CDR2 SAAAGT. CDR3 sequence: CASSYKEGHYNEQFF. CDR3 DNA: TGTGCCAGCAGTTACAAGGAAGGGCACTACAATGAGCAGTTCTTC.

This clonotype was seen ten or more times. The gene calls are TRBV7-9 and TRBJ2-7; D is perhaps TRBD2 (6 bases). The V gene's germline CDR1 is SEHNR and CDR2 FQNEAQ (reference sequence). The length of the CDR3 is 14 residues. The V end lost 5 bases, the J end lost 4 bases, and 15 bases lay between the germline ends. CDR3 protein: CASSPGGPEYEQYF. For the CDR3, the DNA is TGTGCCAGCAGCCCCGGGGGACCTGAATACGAGCAGTACTTC. Full variable domain (rest looked up from reference TRBV7-9 and TRBJ2-7): DTGVSQNPRHKITKRGQNVTFRCDPISEHNRLYWYRQTLGQGPEFLTYFQNEAQLEKSRLLSDRFSAERPKGSFSTLEIQRTEQGDSAMYLCASSPGGPEYEQYFGPGTRLTVT.

The chain links TRBV18 to TRBJ2-5; weak D call: TRBD2 (5 bases). V was pared by 3 bases and J by 2 bases, with 13 bases between. In germline, CDR1 is KGHSH, CDR2 LQKENI. The CDR3 has 15 residues. The CDR3 protein is CASSPGWGDQETQYF. In DNA, the CDR3 is TGTGCCAGCTCACCTGGGTGGGGAGATCAAGAGACCCAGTACTTC.

V and J are TRBV12-3 or TRBV12-4 and TRBJ1-1; D is undetermined. This CDR3 region has 15 residues. With 6 bases removed from V and 2 bases from J, the gap between germline ends came to 16 bases. The CDR3, as DNA: TGTGCCAGCAGATATGAACGGAAGCGAAACACTGAAGCTTTCTTT. It encodes CASRYERKRNTEAFF.

The gene calls are TRBV7-6 and TRBJ2-3; 8 bases line up with TRBD2. This CDR3 is 14 amino acids long. V was pared by 5 bases and J by 6 bases, with 7 bases of the junction left unmatched. The germline V gene has CDR1 SGHVS and CDR2 FNYEAQ. CDR3 nucleotides: TGTGCCAGCAGCCAAAGCGGGGGAGGTGATACGCAGTATTTT. Translation gives CASSQSGGGDTQYF.

V usage is TRBV10-3 and J usage is TRBJ1-2; no firm D call. CDR1 and CDR2 from the germline V gene are ENHRY and SYGVKD. With 3 bases removed from V and 8 bases from J, the gap between germline ends came to 13 bases. There are 13 residues in the CDR3. The CDR3: CAISDRTGGGYTF. The CDR3, as DNA: TGTGCCATCAGTGACCGGACTGGCGGGGGCTACACCTTC.

This clonotype was seen repeatedly, ten times or more. The chain employs TRBV20-1 and TRBJ2-7, with D perhaps matching TRBD2 (5 bases). Germline CDR1 reads DFQATT; CDR2 reads SNEGSKA (reference sequence). There are 12 residues in the CDR3. Trimming cost V 3 bases and J 5 bases, with 11 bases left between them. The CDR3 nucleotides read TGCAGTGCTAGTAGCGAGTTGAACGAGCAGTACTTC. Residues: CSASSELNEQYF.

The chain employs TRBV7-2 and TRBJ1-1, with D possibly matching TRBD1 (5 bases). The CDR3 is 13 amino acids. CDR1 is SGHTA, CDR2 FQGNSA, per germline. Trimming cost V 2 bases and J 8 bases, with 12 bases left between them. CDR3 sequence (DNA): TGTGCCAGCAGCTTAACGACAGCGACAGAAGCTTTCTTT. It encodes CASSLTTATEAFF.

Only a few counts were recorded for this clonotype. J is TRBJ2-7 and V is TRBV25-1, with a tentative D call TRBD1 (6 bases). CDR1 MGHDK and CDR2 SYGVNS come from the germline V gene. The CDR3 has 15 residues. Trimming removed 3 bases from V and 3 bases from J, with 15 bases in between. The CDR3 DNA reads as TGTGCCAGCAGTGATGCTCCCGGGACAAACTACGAGCAGTACTTC. As protein: CASSDAPGTNYEQYF.

The rearrangement uses TRBV6-5 and TRBJ2-7, with D perhaps being TRBD1 or TRBD2 (5 bases each). Trimming pared 4 bases from V and 6 bases from J, leaving 16 bases between. Looked up from germline, CDR1 is MNHEY and CDR2 is SVGAGI. The CDR3 has 14 residues. CDR3 DNA sequence: TGTGCCAGCAGTTCGAGGGGAATCAGCCCCGAGCAGTACTTC. This gives the protein CASSSRGISPEQYF.

The chain uses TRBV12-3 or TRBV12-4 and TRBJ1-5; no clear D. Trimming pared 1 base from V and 2 bases from J, leaving 9 bases between. The CDR3 extends over 15 amino acids. CDR3 nucleotides: TGTGCCAGCAGTTTAGTCGGCGGCGGCAATCAGCCCCAGCATTTT. Residues: CASSLVGGGNQPQHF.

This clonotype was picked up many times. The chain combines TRBV20-1 with TRBJ2-3; 11 bases fit TRBD1. This CDR3 contains 16 residues. J lost 3 bases, V lost 4 bases, and 9 bases had no gene match. Germline-derived CDR1 and CDR2 are DFQATT and SNEGSKA (reference sequence). This CDR3 is CSAINRDRGVTDTQYF. The DNA for the CDR3 is TGCAGTGCTATTAACCGGGACAGGGGGGTGACAGATACGCAGTATTTT.

This rearrangement joins TRBV10-3 to TRBJ1-6, with 9 bases that match TRBD1. CDR3 length: 16 amino acids. Germline CDR1 reads ENHRY; CDR2 reads SYGVKD. J gave up 7 bases and V 10 bases, and 14 bases lay outside the gene matches. The CDR3 loop is CATQTGGGVRNSPLHF. In DNA form, the CDR3 reads TGTGCCACCCAGACAGGGGGGGGGGTTAGAAATTCACCCCTCCACTTT.

V gene TRBV4-2 combines with J gene TRBJ1-2; D may be TRBD1 (5 bases). CDR1 and CDR2 from the germline V gene are LGHNA and YNFKEQ. CDR3 length equals 16 residues. The V gene lost 0 bases and the J gene lost 1 base, with 12 bases spanning the gap. Here the CDR3 reads CASSQESQGGNYGYTF. CDR3 nucleotide sequence: TGTGCCAGCAGCCAAGAATCTCAGGGCGGTAACTATGGCTACACCTTC.

This chain uses TRBV29-1 with TRBJ2-1; a possible D gene is TRBD2 (5 bases). Germline V gene data show CDR1 as SQVTM and CDR2 as ANQGSEA. V lost 5 bases and J 7 bases, leaving 27 bases between the germline ends. The length of the CDR3 is 17 residues. This CDR3 is CSVSQWGMTGRENEQFF. In DNA form, the CDR3 reads TGCAGCGTTTCACAATGGGGTATGACGGGAAGAGAGAATGAGCAGTTCTTC.

Regarding this clonotype: A much larger clone differs by one base, so this may be a read error. The rearrangement joins TRBV12-3 or TRBV12-4 to TRBJ2-3; 7 bases fit TRBD2. V dropped 6 bases and J dropped 6; count of bases not matched to a gene: 12. CDR3 length: 15 residues. The CDR3 DNA follows: TGTGCCAGCAGAAGGACACAAACCGGGAGGGATACGCAGTATTTT. Protein: CASRRTQTGRDTQYF.

The V gene is TRBV5-1, the J gene TRBJ2-7; TRBD1 matches 7 bases. In germline, CDR1 is SGHRS, CDR2 YFSETQ. The CDR3 has 15 residues. Trimming removed 4 bases from V and 4 bases from J; junction bases left unmatched: 11. The CDR3 reads CASSPGLDRAYEQYF. The DNA of the CDR3 is TGCGCCAGCAGCCCTGGTTTAGACAGGGCTTACGAGCAGTACTTC.

This clonotype has a handful of counts. The gene calls are TRBV9 and TRBJ1-5, with 8 bases identical to TRBD1. CDR1 and CDR2 (germline): SGDLS, YYNGEE. J lost 6 bases, V lost 0 bases, and 11 bases had no gene match. This CDR3 spans 17 amino acids. DNA of the CDR3: TGTGCCAGCAGCGTAGGTCAGGGGGCTAGTGAGGGTCAGCCCCAGCATTTT. Amino acids: CASSVGQGASEGQPQHF.

The chain employs TRBV9 and TRBJ2-7, with D tentatively TRBD1 (6 bases). Germline V lookup: CDR1 SGDLS, CDR2 YYNGEE. The CDR3 has 12 residues. V lost 3 bases to trimming and J lost 5 bases, with 9 bases between them. The CDR3 nucleotides are TGTGCCAGCAGCGACCACAGGGACGAGCAGTACTTC. It specifies CASSDHRDEQYF.

In its sample, this clonotype was seen many times. The V call is TRBV11-2, the J call TRBJ2-1; D is perhaps TRBD2 (5 bases). The CDR3 has 13 residues. Trimming removed 7 bases at V and 0 bases at J, with 7 bases between. Germline loops: CDR1 SGHAT, CDR2 FQNNGV. The DNA of the CDR3 is TGTGCCAGCAACCGGGGCTCCTACAATGAGCAGTTCTTC. Protein sequence: CASNRGSYNEQFF.